The entry that follows covers one T cell receptor (beta chain) sequence. Its matching antigen is unknown. This entry is derived from a study of beta chain features in type 1 diabetes. Study conclusions and caveats: Among patients with Type 1 diabetes, TCRB CDR3s were moderately but significantly shorter in every one of the four CD4+ subsets.

Sequenced material consisted of expressed TCRB transcripts (all of the isolated RNA was reverse transcribed). The table came from immunoSEQ multiplex PCR; TCRdb's copy has only in-frame clones and leaves some out. The table lists 250,000 or so clones, just over 20% of them singletons, with more than 0.025% in the top ten. The germline gives CDR1 SGHRS, CDR2 YFSETQ. Trimming removed 4 bases at V and 1 base at J, with 11 bases between. The CDR3 is 14 amino acids. The receptor was isolated from a woman aged 40 to 50 with type 1 diabetes. Source material: naive CD4+ T cells from blood. The genes are TRBV5-1 and TRBJ1-1, with D maybe TRBD1 (5 bases). In DNA form, the CDR3 reads TGCGCCAGCAGCCCTCAGGGCGAGAACACTGAAGCTTTCTTT. Translated, it gives CASSPQGENTEAFF.